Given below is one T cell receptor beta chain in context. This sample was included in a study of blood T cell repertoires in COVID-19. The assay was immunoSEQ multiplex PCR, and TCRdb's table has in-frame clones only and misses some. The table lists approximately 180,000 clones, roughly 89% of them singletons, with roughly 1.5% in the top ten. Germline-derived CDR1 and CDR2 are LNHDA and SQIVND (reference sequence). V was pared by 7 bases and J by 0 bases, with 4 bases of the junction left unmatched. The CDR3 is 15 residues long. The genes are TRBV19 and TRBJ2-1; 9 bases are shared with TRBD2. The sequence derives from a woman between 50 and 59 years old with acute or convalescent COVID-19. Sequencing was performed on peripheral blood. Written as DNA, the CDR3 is TGTGCCAGTAAAGAGCGGGGGGTCTCCTACAATGAGCAGTTCTTC. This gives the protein CASKERGVSYNEQFF.